This TCR beta chain comes out of a study of control samples from healthy donors and cancer patients. Assay: immunoSEQ multiplex PCR; the TCRdb copy retains only in-frame clones and omits some. The sample has around 50,000 clones; 85% to 95% are singletons. This TCR came from a man aged 25-45 years in good health. Sequencing was performed on blood.

The CDR3 spells CASSLYYYGYTF. The CDR3 bases are TGTGCCAGCAGTTTATATTACTATGGCTACACCTTC. The J gene is TRBJ1-2, the V gene TRBV12-3 or TRBV12-4, with no clear D. The CDR3 is 12 amino acids. Trimming took 2 bases from V and 3 from J, leaving 4 bases between them.